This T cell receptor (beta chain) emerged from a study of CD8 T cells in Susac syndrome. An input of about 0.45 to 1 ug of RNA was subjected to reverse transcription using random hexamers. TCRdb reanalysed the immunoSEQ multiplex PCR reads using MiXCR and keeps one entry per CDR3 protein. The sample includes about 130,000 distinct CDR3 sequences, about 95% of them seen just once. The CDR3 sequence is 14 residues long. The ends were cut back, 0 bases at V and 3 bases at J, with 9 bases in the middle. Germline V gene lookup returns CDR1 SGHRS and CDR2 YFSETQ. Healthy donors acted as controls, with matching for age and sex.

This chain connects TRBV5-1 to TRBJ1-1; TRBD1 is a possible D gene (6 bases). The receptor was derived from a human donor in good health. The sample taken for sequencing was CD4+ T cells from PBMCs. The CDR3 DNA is TGCGCCAGCAGCTTGGGACGGACAGACACTGAAGCTTTCTTT. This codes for CASSLGRTDTEAFF.